This T cell receptor beta chain was found in a study of cytomegalovirus exposure and HLA in healthy donors. The PCR made use of 60 Vbeta and 13 Jbeta primers. The data were produced by immunoSEQ multiplex PCR, yet TCRdb's version contains in-frame clones alone and is incomplete. The sample records 180,000 or so clones, 81% being singletons. Broader study findings: In most subjects, TCR beta sequences reportedly gave accurate predictions of HLA-A and HLA-B alleles. A later analysis reportedly identified an Asian-associated ancestry cluster as carrying fewer N-insertions than the 666-donor mean.

CDR1 SGHKS and CDR2 YYEKEE come from the germline V gene (reference sequence). The CDR3 consists of 19 residues. Germline trimming cut 2 bases from V and 4 bases from J; bases unmatched to any gene: 16. For this clone: Its cognate antigen is unknown.

This sequence originates from a woman between 18 and 30 years old in good health and CMV-seropositive. What was sequenced was PBMCs. The rearrangement uses TRBV5-5 and TRBJ2-3; TRBD2 matches 10 bases. The CDR3 bases are TGTGCCAGCAGCTTCCCCGCTACGCCGGGACTAGCGCGCCCAGATACGCAGTATTTT. Translated: CASSFPATPGLARPDTQYF.